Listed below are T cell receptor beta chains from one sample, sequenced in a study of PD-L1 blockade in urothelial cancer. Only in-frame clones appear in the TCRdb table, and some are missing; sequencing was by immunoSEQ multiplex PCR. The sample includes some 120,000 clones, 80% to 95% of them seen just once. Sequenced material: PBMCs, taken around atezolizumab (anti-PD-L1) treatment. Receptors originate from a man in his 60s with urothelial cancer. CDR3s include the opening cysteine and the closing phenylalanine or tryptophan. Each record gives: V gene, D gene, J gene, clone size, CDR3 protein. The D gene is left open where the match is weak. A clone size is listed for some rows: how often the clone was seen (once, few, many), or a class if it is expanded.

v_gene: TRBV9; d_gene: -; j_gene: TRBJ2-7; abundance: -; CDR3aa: CASSVSAAYEQYF
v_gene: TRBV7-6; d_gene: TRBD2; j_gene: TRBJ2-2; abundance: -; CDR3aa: CASSLRTSGTGELFF
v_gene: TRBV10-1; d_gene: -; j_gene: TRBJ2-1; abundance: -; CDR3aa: CASSESPRDEQFF
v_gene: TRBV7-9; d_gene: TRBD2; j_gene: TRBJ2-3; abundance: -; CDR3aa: CASSLFAGDTDTQYF
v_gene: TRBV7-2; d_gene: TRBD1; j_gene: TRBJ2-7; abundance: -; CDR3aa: CASSLVPRTGGSEQYF
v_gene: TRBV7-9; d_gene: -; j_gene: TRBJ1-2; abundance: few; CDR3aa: CASSLLLDYGYTF
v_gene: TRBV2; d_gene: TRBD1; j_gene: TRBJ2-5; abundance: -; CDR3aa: CASSQNRGTGETQYF
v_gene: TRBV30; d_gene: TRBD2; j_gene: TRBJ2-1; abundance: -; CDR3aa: CAWSVLASRSYNEQFF
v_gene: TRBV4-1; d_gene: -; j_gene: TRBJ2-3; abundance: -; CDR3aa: CASSRGPTSTDTQYF
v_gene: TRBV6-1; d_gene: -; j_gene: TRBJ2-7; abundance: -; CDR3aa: CASLEGNHEQYF
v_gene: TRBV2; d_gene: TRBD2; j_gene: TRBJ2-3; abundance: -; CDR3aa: CASSGQREADTQYF
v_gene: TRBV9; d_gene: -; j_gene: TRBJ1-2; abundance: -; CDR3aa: CASSKTLGGATF
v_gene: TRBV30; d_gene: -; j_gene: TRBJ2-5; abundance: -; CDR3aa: CAWSPQPFETQYF
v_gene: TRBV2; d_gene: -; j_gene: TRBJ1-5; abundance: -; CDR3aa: CASSRDTNQPQHF
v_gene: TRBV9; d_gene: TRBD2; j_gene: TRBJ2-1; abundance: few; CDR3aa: CASSVVTSGGEQFF
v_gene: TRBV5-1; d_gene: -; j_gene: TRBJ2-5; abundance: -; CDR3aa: CASQAGTGQETQYF
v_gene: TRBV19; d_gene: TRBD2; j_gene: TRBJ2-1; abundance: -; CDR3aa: CASSRGLAGNNEQFF
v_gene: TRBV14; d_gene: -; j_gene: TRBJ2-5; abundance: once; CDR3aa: CASSQDKTQYF
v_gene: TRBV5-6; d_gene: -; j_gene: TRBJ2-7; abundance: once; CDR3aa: CASLGLGGRSSYEQYF
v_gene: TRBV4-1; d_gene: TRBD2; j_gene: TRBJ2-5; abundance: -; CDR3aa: CASSQGLAIGFQETQYF
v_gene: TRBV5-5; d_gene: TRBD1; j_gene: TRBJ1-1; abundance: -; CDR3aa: CASSLANTGGETEAFF
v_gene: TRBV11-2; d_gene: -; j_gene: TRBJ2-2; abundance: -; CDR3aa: CASSPPHRWNTGELFF
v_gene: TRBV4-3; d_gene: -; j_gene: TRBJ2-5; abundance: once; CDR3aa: CASSQDLSSGETQYF
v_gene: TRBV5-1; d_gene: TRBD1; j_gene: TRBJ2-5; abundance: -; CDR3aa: CASSLGQGFLQETQYF
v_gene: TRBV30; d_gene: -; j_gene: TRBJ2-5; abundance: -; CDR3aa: CAWSAGSRETQYF
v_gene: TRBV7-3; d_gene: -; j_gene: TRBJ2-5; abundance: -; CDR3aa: CASSLMVAVQETQYF
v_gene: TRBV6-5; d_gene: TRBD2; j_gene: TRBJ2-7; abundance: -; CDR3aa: CASQTSGSIRYEQYF
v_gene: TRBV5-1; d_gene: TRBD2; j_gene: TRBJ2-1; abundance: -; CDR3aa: CASSLGASGPYNEQFF
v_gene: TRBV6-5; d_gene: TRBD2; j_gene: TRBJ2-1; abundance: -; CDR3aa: CASSLLAGYNEQFF
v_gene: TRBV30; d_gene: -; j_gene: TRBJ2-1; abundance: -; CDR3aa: CAWTMRSGDEQFF
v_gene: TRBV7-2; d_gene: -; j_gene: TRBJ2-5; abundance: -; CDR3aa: CASSFYQETQYF
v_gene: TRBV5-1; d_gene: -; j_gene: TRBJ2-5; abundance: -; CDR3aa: CASSLESPETQYF
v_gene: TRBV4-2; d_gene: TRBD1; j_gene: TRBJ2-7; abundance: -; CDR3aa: CASSQDRGRGLSYEQYF
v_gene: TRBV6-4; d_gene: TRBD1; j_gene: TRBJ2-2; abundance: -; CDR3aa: CASTAKDRRTGELFF
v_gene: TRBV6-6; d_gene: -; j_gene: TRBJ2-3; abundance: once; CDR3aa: CASSYRDGADTQYF